Each of the 26 T cell receptor beta chains below was sequenced from the same sample in a study of blood T cell repertoires in COVID-19. Some clones are missing from TCRdb's copy, which holds only in-frame ones; the method was immunoSEQ multiplex PCR. The sample has 200,000 to 250,000 clones; 70% to 90% are singletons. The sequenced sample was PBMCs or T cells enriched from blood (not recorded which). The source is a woman aged 50 to 60 with acute COVID-19.

The J gene is TRBJ1-1, the V gene TRBV29-1; 7 bases map to TRBD1. This CDR3 is built from 13 residues. CDR1 and CDR2 (germline): SQVTM, ANQGSEA. Trimming removed 5 bases from V and 1 base from J; junction bases left unmatched: 4. This CDR3 reads CSVPGQENTEAFF. CDR3 bases: TGCAGCGTTCCCGGACAGGAGAACACTGAAGCTTTCTTT.

V usage is TRBV19 and J usage is TRBJ1-6; 9 bases fit TRBD1. Trimming took 5 bases from V and 12 from J; bases not matched to a gene: 14. CDR1 is LNHDA and CDR2 is SQIVND in the germline V gene (reference sequence). The CDR3 consists of 16 residues. DNA for the CDR3: TGTGCCAGTAGTCTGGGGGACAGGGTTTCGTCCGAACCCCTCCACTTT. Translating it yields CASSLGDRVSSEPLHF.

This rearrangement joins TRBV30 to TRBJ1-1; D might be TRBD1 (6 bases). The length of the CDR3 is 17 residues. V was trimmed by 3 bases and J by 0 bases, leaving 20 bases between them. Germline V gene lookup returns CDR1 GTSNPN and CDR2 SVGIG (reference sequence). The CDR3 bases are TGTGCCTGGAGGCCAAACAAGGGGGGGTCCATGAACACTGAAGCTTTCTTT. It specifies CAWRPNKGGSMNTEAFF.

This clone has a single count. The chain uses TRBV12-3 or TRBV12-4 and TRBJ2-5; D perhaps matches TRBD1 (6 bases). Trimming took 7 bases from V and 2 from J, leaving 11 bases between them. The CDR3 totals 13 residues. CDR3 DNA sequence: TGTGCCAGCAAACCAGGGGTACAAGAGACCCAGTACTTC. Translation: CASKPGVQETQYF.

The chain links TRBV10-3 to TRBJ2-1; D not resolved. V lost 3 bases and J 7 bases, leaving 13 bases between the germline ends. This CDR3 spans 14 amino acids. Germline V gene lookup returns CDR1 ENHRY and CDR2 SYGVKD. In DNA form, the CDR3 reads TGTGCCATCAGTGATGTGGAGAAGTCGAATGAGCAGTTCTTC. The encoded protein is CAISDVEKSNEQFF.

The rearrangement uses TRBV7-6 and TRBJ1-3; 7 nucleotides line up with TRBD1. Germline V lookup: CDR1 SGHVS, CDR2 FNYEAQ. The CDR3 has 16 residues. Unmatched junction bases numbered 10, after V lost 5 bases and J lost 3 bases. The CDR3 bases are TGTGCCAGCAGCGAGGGACAGTTTCTGCTTGGAAACACCATATATTTT. Its protein product is CASSEGQFLLGNTIYF.

The chain employs TRBV28 and TRBJ2-7; 7 nucleotides agree with TRBD2. The CDR3 extends over 17 amino acids. The V and J ends lost 5 bases and 2 bases, in that order; junction bases with no gene match: 15. In germline, CDR1 is MDHEN, CDR2 SYDVKM. CDR3 protein: CASSPAPSGSRPYEQYF. The CDR3 DNA reads as TGTGCCAGCAGTCCAGCACCTAGCGGATCACGCCCCTACGAGCAGTACTTC.

V is TRBV2 and J is TRBJ2-2; TRBD2 is a possible D gene (6 bases). Germline CDR1 and CDR2: SNHLY and FYNNEI. The CDR3 is 15 residues long. V was pared by 2 bases and J by 4 bases, with 11 bases between. The chain's CDR3 is CASSERGLGTGELFF. As DNA, the CDR3 is TGTGCCAGCAGTGAACGGGGGTTGGGCACCGGGGAGCTGTTTTTT.

This sequence joins TRBV5-1 and TRBJ2-1, with a possible D match to TRBD1 (7 bases). Germline V gene data show CDR1 as SGHRS and CDR2 as YFSETQ. The CDR3 runs 17 residues. Trimming left V 0 bases short and J 4 bases short, with 17 bases between. The CDR3 protein is CASSLATGSGGYNEQFF. DNA for the CDR3: TGCGCCAGCAGCTTGGCGACAGGGTCCGGAGGGTACAATGAGCAGTTCTTC.

This chain links TRBV27 with TRBJ1-2, with a weak D call TRBD1 (5 bases). The CDR3 extends over 15 amino acids. V was pared by 6 bases and J by 5 bases, with 19 bases between. From germline, CDR1 is MNHEY and CDR2 SMNVEV (reference sequence). This CDR3 reads CASSPEVQGRYGYTF. CDR3 sequence (DNA): TGTGCCAGCAGCCCTGAAGTCCAGGGAAGGTATGGCTACACCTTC.

The V gene is TRBV13, the J gene TRBJ2-7, with TRBD2 identical over 7 bases. Per the germline V gene, CDR1 is PRHDT and CDR2 is FYEKMQ (reference sequence). The J segment lost 7 bases and the V segment lost 5 bases, leaving 11 bases of the junction unmatched. This CDR3 is 14 amino acids long. For the CDR3, the DNA is TGTGCCAGCAGCGACGCGGGAGCCGAACGGGAGCAGTACTTC. Translation: CASSDAGAEREQYF.

The rearrangement uses TRBV6-5 and TRBJ2-5, with 9 nucleotides matching TRBD1. The CDR3 extends over 14 amino acids. V lost 8 bases and J lost 7; bases outside the gene matches: 11. Germline CDR1 is MNHEY and CDR2 is SVGAGI. Here the CDR3 reads CASYTGGAVGTQYF. The DNA of the CDR3 is TGTGCCAGCTACACAGGGGGCGCGGTCGGGACCCAGTACTTC.

The chain links TRBV3-1 (or the pseudogene TRBV3-2) to TRBJ2-1; TRBD2 might be the D (6 bases). The CDR3 length is 19 residues. Trimming stripped 1 base from V and 7 bases from J, with 26 bases between. Germline CDR1 reads LGHDT; CDR2 reads YNNKEL (reference sequence). CDR3 region: CASSQGGPSLAAPRNEQFF. The DNA for the CDR3 is TGTGCCAGCAGCCAAGGGGGCCCTAGTTTAGCGGCCCCCCGGAATGAGCAGTTCTTC.

The chain couples TRBV7-8 to TRBJ1-1; TRBD1 agrees at 10 bases. V was pared by 5 bases and J by 4 bases, with 7 bases of the junction left unmatched. This CDR3 has 15 residues. CDR1 is SGHVS and CDR2 is FQNEAQ in the germline V gene. CDR3 loop: CASSLPTGGFTEAFF. The CDR3 bases are TGTGCCAGCAGCCTCCCGACAGGGGGCTTCACTGAAGCTTTCTTT.

V is TRBV5-1 and J is TRBJ2-1, with TRBD2 matching over 8 bases. The CDR3 totals 17 residues. V was clipped by 0 bases and J by 2 bases; unmatched bases: 7. Germline-derived CDR1 and CDR2 are SGHRS and YFSETQ. The CDR3 is CASSLAGAGGPYNEQFF. In DNA form, the CDR3 reads TGCGCCAGCAGCTTGGCCGGGGCGGGAGGCCCCTACAATGAGCAGTTCTTC.

The chain carries TRBV5-1 and TRBJ1-4; 9 bases align to TRBD1. V trimming: 6 bases; J trimming: 10 bases; junction bases outside the gene matches: 10. This CDR3 is 14 amino acids long. Germline lookup yields CDR1 SGHRS and CDR2 YFSETQ. The CDR3 bases are TGCGCCAGCACTATTGGGGACAGGGAAGGAAAACTGTTTTTT. This gives the protein CASTIGDREGKLFF.

This rearrangement joins TRBV20-1 to TRBJ2-1, with TRBD2 identical over 9 bases. In germline, CDR1 is DFQATT, CDR2 SNEGSKA (reference sequence). The CDR3 is 15 amino acids. V was pared by 3 bases and J by 4 bases, with 7 bases of the junction left unmatched. CDR3 protein: CSASSSGRRYNEQFF. CDR3 sequence (DNA): TGCAGTGCTAGTTCGAGCGGGAGGCGGTACAATGAGCAGTTCTTC.

The V and J genes are TRBV19 and TRBJ2-1; D is possibly TRBD2 (6 bases). V lost 5 bases and J 6 bases, leaving 14 bases between the germline ends. Germline V gives CDR1 LNHDA, CDR2 SQIVND (reference sequence). The CDR3 contains 14 residues. DNA of the CDR3: TGTGCCAGTAGTCCCGGGAGTTGGCTCAATGAGCAGTTCTTC. Encoded protein: CASSPGSWLNEQFF.

In DNA, the CDR3 is TGCGCCAGCAGCTTTTCCACAGGGTCGAGGACAGATACGCAGTATTTT. Translating it yields CASSFSTGSRTDTQYF. J is TRBJ2-3 and V is TRBV5-1; TRBD1 is a possible D gene (6 bases). The CDR3 contains 16 residues. The germline V and J ends were trimmed by 2 bases and 3 bases, with 16 bases remaining between them. Germline CDR1 and CDR2: SGHRS and YFSETQ.

The J gene is TRBJ2-3, the V gene TRBV5-1, with D perhaps TRBD2 (5 bases). This CDR3 spans 14 amino acids. Per the germline V gene, CDR1 is SGHRS and CDR2 is YFSETQ. V dropped 2 bases and J dropped 4 bases, with 11 bases sitting between them. CDR3 protein: CASSFSGNADTQYF. The CDR3 bases are TGCGCCAGCAGCTTCTCCGGGAACGCAGATACGCAGTATTTT.

This clone was recorded once. The chain carries TRBV19 and TRBJ1-1, with unresolved D. This CDR3 has 15 amino acids. V lost 3 bases and J lost 3, with 14 bases in between. Germline values: CDR1 LNHDA, CDR2 SQIVND (reference sequence). CDR3: CASSILTGMDTEAFF. The CDR3 DNA follows: TGTGCCAGTAGTATCCTTACGGGTATGGACACTGAAGCTTTCTTT. Full variable domain (missing parts from reference TRBV19 and TRBJ1-1): DGGITQSPKYLFRKEGQNVTLSCEQNLNHDAMYWYRQDPGQGLRLIYYSQIVNDFQKGDIAEGYSVSREKKESFPLTVTSAQKNPTAFYLCASSILTGMDTEAFFGQGTRLTVV.

This clone has just a few counts. J is TRBJ1-2 and V is TRBV30; D is ambiguous. Germline assignment: CDR1 GTSNPN and CDR2 SVGIG (reference sequence). V lost 8 bases and J 7 bases, leaving 20 bases between the germline ends. This CDR3 contains 13 residues. The CDR3 loop reads CARAARFRGGYTF. The CDR3 nucleotides read TGTGCCCGGGCCGCTCGGTTTCGCGGTGGCTACACCTTC.

V and J are TRBV30 and TRBJ2-1; maybe TRBD2 (5 bases). Germline CDR1 is GTSNPN and CDR2 is SVGIG (reference sequence). The CDR3 is made up of 14 amino acids. V lost 4 bases, J lost 2 bases, and 12 bases lay in between. This CDR3 is CAWNPGSTYNEQFF. The CDR3 coding sequence is TGTGCCTGGAACCCGGGGTCCACCTACAATGAGCAGTTCTTC.

The CDR3 region is CASSMASSVGTDTQYF. The CDR3, as DNA: TGTGCCAGCAGCATGGCTAGCAGCGTCGGCACAGATACGCAGTATTTT. The V and J genes are TRBV11-2 and TRBJ2-3, with D perhaps matching TRBD2 (5 bases). Germline V lookup: CDR1 SGHAT, CDR2 FQNNGV. This CDR3 is 16 amino acids long. Trimming removed 5 bases from V and 1 base from J, with 16 bases in between.

This chain links TRBV27 with TRBJ1-1; perhaps TRBD1 as D (6 bases). Trimming pared 6 bases from V and 2 bases from J, leaving 22 bases between. Germline CDR1 is MNHEY and CDR2 is SMNVEV (reference sequence). The CDR3 consists of 17 residues. In nucleotides, the CDR3 is TGTGCCAGCAGGCGCATGGGGGCGGGGGATTTTAACACTGAAGCTTTCTTT. Encoded protein: CASRRMGAGDFNTEAFF.

The V and J genes are TRBV23-1 and TRBJ1-2, with a weak D call TRBD1 (5 bases). TRBV23-1 is an ORF, with its function uncertain. This CDR3 has 14 amino acids. V was shortened by 2 bases and J by 3 bases, with 10 bases between the two germline ends. CDR3 amino acids: CASSQDRGDYGYTF. The DNA of the CDR3 is TGCGCCAGCAGTCAAGACCGGGGGGACTATGGCTACACCTTC.